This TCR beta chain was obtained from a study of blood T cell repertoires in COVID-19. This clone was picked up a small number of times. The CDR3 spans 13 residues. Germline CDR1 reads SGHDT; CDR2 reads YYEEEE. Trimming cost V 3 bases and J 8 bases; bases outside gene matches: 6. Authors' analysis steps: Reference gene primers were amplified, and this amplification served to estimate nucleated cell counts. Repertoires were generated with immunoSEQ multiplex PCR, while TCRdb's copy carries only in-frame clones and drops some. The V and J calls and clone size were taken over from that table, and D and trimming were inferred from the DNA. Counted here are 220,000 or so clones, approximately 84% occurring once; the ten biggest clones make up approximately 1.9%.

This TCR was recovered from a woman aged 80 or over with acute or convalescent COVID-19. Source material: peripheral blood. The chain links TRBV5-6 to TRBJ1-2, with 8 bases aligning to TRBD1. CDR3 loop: CASSSDRGRGYTF. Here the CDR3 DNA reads TGTGCCAGCAGCTCAGACAGGGGCCGCGGCTACACCTTC.